These 23 T cell receptor beta chains originate from one sample sequenced in a study of T cell changes during pregnancy in multiple sclerosis. TCRdb's table, derived via immunoSEQ multiplex PCR, lists solely in-frame clones and lacks some. The table has 70,000 to 95,000 clones, 90% to 95% seen once. The sequenced sample was CD4+ T cells from peripheral blood mononuclear cells, obtained in the second trimester of pregnancy. The receptors shown here come from a female donor with multiple sclerosis, enrolled in a pregnancy study.

The gene calls are TRBV6-1 and TRBJ1-5; 8 bases are a match to TRBD1. This CDR3 is 15 amino acids long. The junction had 2 bases not matched to a gene; V was cut back by 4 bases and J by 0 bases. Germline loops: CDR1 MNHNS, CDR2 SASEGT. In DNA, the CDR3 is TGTGCCAGCAGTGCGACAGGGGATAGCAATCAGCCCCAGCATTTT. Protein product: CASSATGDSNQPQHF.

The chain couples TRBV27 to TRBJ1-2; no definite D call. The V end lost 4 bases, the J end lost 7 bases, and 13 bases lay between the germline ends. The CDR3 contains 13 residues. Per germline, CDR1 MNHEY and CDR2 SMNVEV (reference sequence). CDR3 loop: CASSSYFGGGYTF. The CDR3 DNA is TGTGCCAGCAGTTCCTACTTTGGCGGTGGCTACACCTTC.

CDR3 DNA sequence: TGTGCCAGTAGTAGACAGGGGGCGATAAGCAATCAGCCCCAGCATTTT. This encodes CASSRQGAISNQPQHF. The V call is TRBV19, the J call TRBJ1-5; 10 nucleotides align to TRBD1. This CDR3 is built from 16 residues. V shed 4 bases and J 1 base; nucleotides not matched to a gene: 4. Germline CDR1 LNHDA, CDR2 SQIVND (reference sequence).

This chain joins TRBV29-1 and TRBJ2-3, with D perhaps TRBD2 (6 bases). Germline V CDR1 and CDR2: SQVTM, ANQGSEA. The CDR3 is 13 amino acids. Between the trimmed V and J ends, which lost 6 bases and 2 bases, there was a span of 12 bases. The CDR3: CSVRRDLTDTQYF. DNA for the CDR3: TGCAGCGTCCGGCGGGACCTCACAGATACGCAGTATTTT.

The chain recombines TRBV7-9 with TRBJ2-7, with D maybe TRBD2 (6 bases). The V end was cut by 4 bases, the J end by 0 bases, with 10 bases between. The germline gives CDR1 SEHNR, CDR2 FQNEAQ (reference sequence). There are 14 residues in the CDR3. Here the CDR3 DNA reads TGTGCCAGCAGCTACCGGGAGCCCTCCTACGAGCAGTACTTC. Translated: CASSYREPSYEQYF.

The chain employs TRBV5-1 and TRBJ1-3, with D unclear. The V gene lost 0 bases and the J gene lost 2 bases, with 6 bases spanning the gap. Germline assignment: CDR1 SGHRS and CDR2 YFSETQ. The length of the CDR3 is 14 residues. The CDR3 region is CASSLGQAGNTIYF. The DNA of the CDR3 is TGCGCCAGCAGCTTGGGGCAAGCTGGAAACACCATATATTTT.

The sample holds one count of this clone. CDR3 in amino acids: CASSFNPGQGNTIYF. The CDR3 region has the DNA TGTGCCAGCAGTTTCAACCCGGGACAGGGAAACACCATATATTTT. This rearrangement joins TRBV11-3 to TRBJ1-3; the match to TRBD1 covers 7 bases. Germline V gene lookup returns CDR1 SGHNT and CDR2 YENEEA. CDR3 length: 15 residues. Unmatched junction bases numbered 9, after V lost 6 bases and J lost 4 bases.

J is TRBJ2-1 and V is TRBV18, with 8 bases fitting TRBD2. Trimming at V came to 6 bases and at J to 10 bases, leaving 17 bases not matched to a gene. The germline gives CDR1 KGHSH, CDR2 LQKENI. This CDR3 region has 16 residues. The chain's CDR3 is CASSQTALADTREQFF. The DNA of the CDR3 is TGTGCCAGCTCTCAAACCGCACTAGCGGATACACGAGAGCAGTTCTTC.

This clone was counted a single time. The rearrangement joins TRBV5-1 to TRBJ1-5, with unresolved D. The V gene lost 0 bases and the J gene lost 0 bases, with 7 bases spanning the gap. This CDR3 comprises 15 residues. From germline, CDR1 is SGHRS and CDR2 YFSETQ. The CDR3 loop reads CASSLAPNSNQPQHF. The CDR3 DNA follows: TGCGCCAGCAGCTTGGCCCCAAATAGCAATCAGCCCCAGCATTTT.

This sequence joins TRBV18 and TRBJ2-2, with 7 bases aligning to TRBD1. Losses at the gene ends were 3 bases for V and 4 bases for J; bases not matched to a gene: 5. Germline CDR1 is KGHSH and CDR2 is LQKENI. The CDR3 extends over 15 amino acids. CDR3 residues: CASSPRQGSTGELFF. The CDR3 DNA reads as TGTGCCAGCTCACCCCGACAGGGAAGCACCGGGGAGCTGTTTTTT.

J is TRBJ1-3 and V is TRBV9; tentatively, D is TRBD1 (6 bases). V was shortened by 3 bases and J by 3 bases, with 13 bases between the two germline ends. Germline CDR1 and CDR2: SGDLS and YYNGEE. There are 15 residues in the CDR3. CDR3 region: CASSAEGGLGNTIYF. The CDR3 nucleotides are TGTGCCAGCAGCGCTGAGGGGGGGCTTGGAAACACCATATATTTT.

V is TRBV5-1 and J is TRBJ1-6, with 10 bases that match TRBD1. The ends lost 4 bases at V and 7 bases at J; junction bases unmatched: 5. The CDR3 length is 15 residues. Germline CDR1 and CDR2: SGHRS and YFSETQ. The CDR3 coding sequence is TGCGCCAGCAGCCGGGACAGGGGCTCAAATTCACCCCTCCACTTT. It yields the protein CASSRDRGSNSPLHF.

The chain couples TRBV7-2 to TRBJ1-5, with a weak D call TRBD1 (6 bases). This CDR3 contains 15 residues. The germline gives CDR1 SGHTA, CDR2 FQGNSA. Between the trimmed V and J ends, which lost 1 base and 8 bases, there was a span of 15 bases. The chain's CDR3 is CASSLVGAGEKPQHF. The CDR3 DNA reads TGTGCCAGCAGCTTAGTCGGGGCAGGGGAGAAGCCCCAGCATTTT.

The chain uses TRBV9 and TRBJ2-7; 9 bases are shared with TRBD2. Germline assignment: CDR1 SGDLS and CDR2 YYNGEE. The CDR3 is 15 amino acids. Trimming took 0 bases from V and 1 from J; bases not matched to a gene: 2. Here the CDR3 DNA reads TGTGCCAGCAGCGTAGGTACTAGCGGGTCCTACGAGCAGTACTTC. It specifies CASSVGTSGSYEQYF. Based on the CDR3 plus reference TRBV9 and TRBJ2-7, the full variable domain is DSGVTQTPKHLITATGQRVTLRCSPRSGDLSVYWYQQSLDQGLQFLIQYYNGEERAKGNILERFSAQQFPDLHSELNLSSLELGDSALYFCASSVGTSGSYEQYFGPGTRLTVT.

The gene calls are TRBV6-5 and TRBJ1-6; D is uncertain. The CDR3 spans 15 residues. Looked up from germline, CDR1 is MNHEY and CDR2 is SVGAGI. V dropped 5 bases and J dropped 5 bases, with 13 bases sitting between them. Here the CDR3 reads CASSREDSDNSPLHF. CDR3 nucleotide sequence: TGTGCCAGCAGTAGAGAGGACTCGGATAATTCACCCCTCCACTTT.

The chain recombines TRBV9 with TRBJ1-5, with TRBD1 as a possible D gene (5 bases). This CDR3 has 15 residues. Germline CDR1 is SGDLS and CDR2 is YYNGEE. V was pared by 0 bases and J by 5 bases, with 12 bases between. CDR3 sequence reads: CASSVGGTQDQPQHF. CDR3 bases: TGTGCCAGCAGCGTAGGCGGGACTCAAGATCAGCCCCAGCATTTT. Filled out from reference TRBV9 and TRBJ1-5, the complete variable domain reads DSGVTQTPKHLITATGQRVTLRCSPRSGDLSVYWYQQSLDQGLQFLIQYYNGEERAKGNILERFSAQQFPDLHSELNLSSLELGDSALYFCASSVGGTQDQPQHFGDGTRLSIL.

The chain couples TRBV5-6 to TRBJ2-5; tentatively, D is TRBD2 (6 bases). This CDR3 is built from 15 residues. With 2 bases removed from V and 4 bases from J, the gap between germline ends came to 15 bases. Looked up from germline, CDR1 is SGHDT and CDR2 is YYEEEE. As DNA, the CDR3 is TGTGCCAGCAGCTTCACCGGAGGGGAGCGAGAGACCCAGTACTTC. Amino acid sequence: CASSFTGGERETQYF.

J is TRBJ2-5 and V is TRBV15; tentatively, D is TRBD1 (5 bases). From germline, CDR1 is LNHNV and CDR2 YYDKDF (reference sequence). The CDR3 is 14 amino acids. V shed 2 bases and J shed 3 bases, with 10 bases lying between them. CDR3 region: CATSRPGLEETQYF. In nucleotides, the CDR3 is TGTGCCACCAGCAGACCAGGGTTAGAAGAGACCCAGTACTTC.

This chain uses TRBV5-1 with TRBJ2-3; 10 bases line up with TRBD2. CDR3 length: 16 amino acids. The germline V gene has CDR1 SGHRS and CDR2 YFSETQ. V dropped 4 bases and J dropped 5; count of bases not matched to a gene: 10. CDR3 sequence: CASSLSLAGGVDTQYF. The CDR3 DNA reads TGCGCCAGCAGCCTCTCCTTAGCGGGAGGCGTAGATACGCAGTATTTT.

The chain uses TRBV7-3 and TRBJ2-2; perhaps TRBD2 as D (5 bases). Germline V lookup: CDR1 SGHTA, CDR2 FQGTGA. V was shortened by 5 bases and J by 2 bases, with 15 bases between the two germline ends. CDR3 length: 16 residues. CDR3 DNA sequence: TGTGCCAGCAGCCCCACCCCGGGAATAAACACCGGGGAGCTGTTTTTT. Protein product: CASSPTPGINTGELFF.

This chain joins TRBV12-5 and TRBJ2-2; 8 bases are a match to TRBD2. The CDR3 is made up of 16 amino acids. With V trimmed by 9 bases and J by 6 bases, 15 bases remained unmatched. Germline CDR1 is LGHNT and CDR2 is FRNRAP. DNA of the CDR3: TGTGCTAGCGGCTCGCGGGGGGCCGTGATTTCCGGGGAGCTGTTTTTT. This translates into CASGSRGAVISGELFF. The variable domain in full, with the rest retrieved from reference TRBV12-5 and TRBJ2-2, is DARVTQTPRHKVTEMGQEVTMRCQPILGHNTVFWYRQTMMQGLELLAYFRNRAPLDDSGMPKDRFSAEMPDATLATLKIQPSEPRDSAVYFCASGSRGAVISGELFFGEGSRLTVL.

The J gene is TRBJ2-5, the V gene TRBV7-9; 12 nucleotides align to TRBD1. Germline V gene sequence: CDR1 SEHNR, CDR2 FQNEAQ (reference sequence). The J segment lost 4 bases and the V segment lost 6 bases, leaving 6 bases of the junction unmatched. This CDR3 has 15 amino acids. CDR3 in DNA: TGTGCCAGCAGTCCGGGACAGGGGGCCGCAGAGACCCAGTACTTC. Its protein product is CASSPGQGAAETQYF.

This chain connects TRBV6-1 to TRBJ2-1, with 9 bases matching TRBD2. There are 15 residues in the CDR3. Unmatched junction bases numbered 4, after V lost 3 bases and J lost 4 bases. Germline loops: CDR1 MNHNS, CDR2 SASEGT. In DNA, the CDR3 is TGTGCCAGCAGTGACGCGGGGGGGGGTTACAATGAGCAGTTCTTC. Translated, it gives CASSDAGGGYNEQFF.